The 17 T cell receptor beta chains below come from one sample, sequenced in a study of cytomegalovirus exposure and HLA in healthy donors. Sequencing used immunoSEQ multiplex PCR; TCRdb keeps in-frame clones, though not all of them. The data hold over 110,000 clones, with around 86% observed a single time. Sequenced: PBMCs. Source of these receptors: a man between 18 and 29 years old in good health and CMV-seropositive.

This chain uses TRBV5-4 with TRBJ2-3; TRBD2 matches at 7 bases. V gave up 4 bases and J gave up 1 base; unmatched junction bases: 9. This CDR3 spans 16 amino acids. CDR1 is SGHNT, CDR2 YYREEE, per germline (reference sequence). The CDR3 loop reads CASSPRGAGGTDTQYF. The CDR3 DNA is TGTGCCAGCAGCCCCCGAGGGGCGGGGGGCACAGATACGCAGTATTTT.

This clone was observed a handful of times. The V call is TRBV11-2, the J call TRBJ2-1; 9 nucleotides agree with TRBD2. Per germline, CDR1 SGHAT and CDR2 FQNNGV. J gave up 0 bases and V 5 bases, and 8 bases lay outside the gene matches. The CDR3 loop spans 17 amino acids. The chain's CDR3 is CASSVGTSPGSYNEQFF. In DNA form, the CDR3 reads TGTGCCAGCAGCGTTGGGACTAGCCCCGGCTCCTACAATGAGCAGTTCTTC. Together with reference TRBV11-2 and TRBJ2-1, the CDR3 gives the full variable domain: EAGVAQSPRYKIIEKRQSVAFWCNPISGHATLYWYQQILGQGPKLLIQFQNNGVVDDSQLPKDRFSAERLKGVDSTLKIQPAKLEDSAVYLCASSVGTSPGSYNEQFFGPGTRLTVL.

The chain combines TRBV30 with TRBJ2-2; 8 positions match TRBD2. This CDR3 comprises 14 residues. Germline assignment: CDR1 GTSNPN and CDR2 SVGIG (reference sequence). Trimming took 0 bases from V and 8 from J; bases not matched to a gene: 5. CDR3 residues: CAWSVIREGGELFF. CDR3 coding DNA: TGTGCCTGGAGTGTAATACGGGAGGGTGGGGAGCTGTTTTTT.

CDR3 sequence: CASSVGQLAGGGQETQYF. For the CDR3, the DNA is TGTGCCAGCAGCGTAGGACAACTAGCGGGAGGGGGCCAAGAGACCCAGTACTTC. The chain uses TRBV9 and TRBJ2-5; 13 bases are a match to TRBD2. The CDR3 spans 18 residues. V lost 0 bases and J lost 1; bases outside the gene matches: 6. From germline, CDR1 is SGDLS and CDR2 YYNGEE.

CDR3 in DNA: TGTGCCAGCAGCGTCGGTCCCCGGGAGGGTGAAAAACTGTTTTTT. It encodes CASSVGPREGEKLFF. This rearrangement joins TRBV9 to TRBJ1-4; D is unresolved. Germline CDR1 reads SGDLS; CDR2 reads YYNGEE. The CDR3 length is 15 residues. Between the trimmed V and J ends, which lost 2 bases and 7 bases, there was a span of 15 bases.

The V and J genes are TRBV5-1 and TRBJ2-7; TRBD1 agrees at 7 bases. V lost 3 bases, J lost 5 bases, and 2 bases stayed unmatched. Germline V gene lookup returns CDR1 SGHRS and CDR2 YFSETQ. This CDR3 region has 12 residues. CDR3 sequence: CASSSDRDEQYF. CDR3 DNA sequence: TGCGCCAGCAGCTCCGACAGGGACGAGCAGTACTTC.

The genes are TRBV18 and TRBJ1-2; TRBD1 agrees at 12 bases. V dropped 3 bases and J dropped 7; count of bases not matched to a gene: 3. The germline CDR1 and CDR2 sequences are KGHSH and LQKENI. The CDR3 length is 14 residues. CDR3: CASSPGQGAIGYTF. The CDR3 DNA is TGTGCCAGCTCACCGGGACAGGGGGCGATTGGCTACACCTTC. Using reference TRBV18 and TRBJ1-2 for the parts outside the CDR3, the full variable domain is NAGVMQNPRHLVRRRGQEARLRCSPMKGHSHVYWYRQLPEEGLKFMVYLQKENIIDESGMPKERFSAEFPKEGPSILRIQQVVRGDSAAYFCASSPGQGAIGYTFGSGTRLTVV.

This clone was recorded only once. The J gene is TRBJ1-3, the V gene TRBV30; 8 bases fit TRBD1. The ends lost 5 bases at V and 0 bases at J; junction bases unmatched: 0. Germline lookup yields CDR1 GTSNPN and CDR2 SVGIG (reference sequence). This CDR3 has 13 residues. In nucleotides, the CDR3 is TGTGCCTGGGACAGGGGCTCTGGAAACACCATATATTTT. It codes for CAWDRGSGNTIYF.

The DNA of the CDR3 is TGTGCCAGCAGCACCAGGGGGCATTCGAACACCGGGGAGCTGTTTTTT. Protein: CASSTRGHSNTGELFF. The genes are TRBV9 and TRBJ2-2; 8 bases are a match to TRBD1. The ends lost 4 bases at V and 0 bases at J; junction bases unmatched: 5. This CDR3 contains 16 residues. Germline CDR1 SGDLS, CDR2 YYNGEE.

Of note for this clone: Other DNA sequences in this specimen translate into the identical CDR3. CDR3: CASSLDRGGYTF. As DNA, the CDR3 is TGCGCCAGCAGCTTGGACAGGGGGGGCTACACCTTC. The chain has TRBV5-1 and TRBJ1-2; 8 nucleotides align to TRBD1. The CDR3 sequence is 12 residues long. CDR1 is SGHRS, CDR2 YFSETQ, per germline. Losses at the gene ends were 0 bases for V and 8 bases for J; bases not matched to a gene: 0.

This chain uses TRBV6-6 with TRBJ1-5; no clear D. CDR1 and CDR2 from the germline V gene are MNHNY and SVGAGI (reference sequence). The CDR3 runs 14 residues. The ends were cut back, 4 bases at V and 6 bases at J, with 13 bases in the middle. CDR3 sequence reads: CASSSLGVFQPQHF. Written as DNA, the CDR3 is TGTGCCAGCAGTTCCCTCGGGGTGTTTCAGCCCCAGCATTTT.

CDR3 sequence: CASSLGDSGNTIYF. The CDR3 DNA is TGTGCCAGCAGCTTAGGGGACAGTGGAAACACCATATATTTT. This sequence joins TRBV11-2 and TRBJ1-3, with 7 bases that match TRBD1. The CDR3 extends over 14 amino acids. CDR1 is SGHAT and CDR2 is FQNNGV in the germline V gene. J was trimmed by 3 bases and V by 1 base; bases with no gene match: 0.

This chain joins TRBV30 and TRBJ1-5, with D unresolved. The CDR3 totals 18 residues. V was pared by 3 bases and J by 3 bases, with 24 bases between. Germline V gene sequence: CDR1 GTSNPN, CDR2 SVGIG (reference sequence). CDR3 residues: CAWRQIWATPRANQPQHF. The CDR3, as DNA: TGTGCCTGGAGGCAGATTTGGGCCACCCCGAGGGCCAATCAGCCCCAGCATTTT.

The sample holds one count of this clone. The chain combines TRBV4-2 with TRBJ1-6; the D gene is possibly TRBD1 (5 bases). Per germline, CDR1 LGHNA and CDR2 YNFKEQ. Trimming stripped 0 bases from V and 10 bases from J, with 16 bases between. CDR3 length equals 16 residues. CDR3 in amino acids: CASSQDFGRVASPLHF. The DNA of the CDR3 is TGTGCCAGCAGCCAAGATTTTGGCAGGGTGGCGTCACCCCTCCACTTT.

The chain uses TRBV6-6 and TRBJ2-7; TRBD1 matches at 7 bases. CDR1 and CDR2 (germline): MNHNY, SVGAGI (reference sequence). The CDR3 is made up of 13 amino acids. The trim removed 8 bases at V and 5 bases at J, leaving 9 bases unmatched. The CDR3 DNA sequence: TGTGCCAGCTCAGACAGGGTGGTCCACGAGCAGTACTTC. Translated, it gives CASSDRVVHEQYF.

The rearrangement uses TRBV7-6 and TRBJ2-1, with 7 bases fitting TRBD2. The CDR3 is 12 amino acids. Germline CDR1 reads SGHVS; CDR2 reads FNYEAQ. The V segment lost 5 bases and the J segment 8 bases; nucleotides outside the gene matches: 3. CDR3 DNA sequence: TGTGCCAGCAGCCTAAGCGGGGATGAGCAGTTCTTC. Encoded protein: CASSLSGDEQFF.

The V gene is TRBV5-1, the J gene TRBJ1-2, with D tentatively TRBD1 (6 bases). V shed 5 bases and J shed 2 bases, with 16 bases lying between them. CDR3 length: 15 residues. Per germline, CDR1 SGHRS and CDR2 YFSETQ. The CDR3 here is CASRPAGDANYGYTF. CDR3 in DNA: TGCGCCAGCAGGCCAGCAGGGGACGCGAACTATGGCTACACCTTC.